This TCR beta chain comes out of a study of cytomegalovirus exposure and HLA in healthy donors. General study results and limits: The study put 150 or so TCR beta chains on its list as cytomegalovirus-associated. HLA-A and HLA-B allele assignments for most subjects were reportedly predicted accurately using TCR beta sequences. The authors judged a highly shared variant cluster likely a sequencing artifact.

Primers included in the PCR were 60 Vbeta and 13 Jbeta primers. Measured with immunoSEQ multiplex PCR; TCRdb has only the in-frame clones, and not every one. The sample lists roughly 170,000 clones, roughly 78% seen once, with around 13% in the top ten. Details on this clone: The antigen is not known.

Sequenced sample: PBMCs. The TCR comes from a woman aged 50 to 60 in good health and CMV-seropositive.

CDR3 sequence (DNA): TGTGCCAGCAGCGTAACAGGGGATGATGGCTACACCTTC. Translated: CASSVTGDDGYTF. The rearrangement links TRBV7-6 to TRBJ1-2; 7 nucleotides agree with TRBD1. The J segment lost 6 bases and the V segment lost 5 bases, leaving 6 bases of the junction unmatched. Germline CDR1 SGHVS, CDR2 FNYEAQ. This CDR3 is built from 13 residues.